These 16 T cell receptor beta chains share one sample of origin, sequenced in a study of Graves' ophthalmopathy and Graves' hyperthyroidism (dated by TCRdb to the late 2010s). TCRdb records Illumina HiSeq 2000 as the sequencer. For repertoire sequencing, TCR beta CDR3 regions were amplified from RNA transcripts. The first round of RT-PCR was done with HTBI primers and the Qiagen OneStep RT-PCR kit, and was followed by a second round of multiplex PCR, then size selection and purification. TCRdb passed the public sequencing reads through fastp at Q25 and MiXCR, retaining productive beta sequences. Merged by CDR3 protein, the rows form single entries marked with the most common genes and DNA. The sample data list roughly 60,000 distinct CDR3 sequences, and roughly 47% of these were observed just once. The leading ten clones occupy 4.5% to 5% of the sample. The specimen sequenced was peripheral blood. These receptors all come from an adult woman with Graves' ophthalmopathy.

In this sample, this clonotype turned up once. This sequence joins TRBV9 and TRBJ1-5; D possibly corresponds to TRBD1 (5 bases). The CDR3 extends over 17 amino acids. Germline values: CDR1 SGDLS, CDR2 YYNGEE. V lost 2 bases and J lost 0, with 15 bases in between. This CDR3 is CASSVAGDGHSNQPQHF. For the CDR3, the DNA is TGTGCCAGCAGCGTTGCTGGGGACGGACATAGCAATCAGCCCCAGCATTTT.

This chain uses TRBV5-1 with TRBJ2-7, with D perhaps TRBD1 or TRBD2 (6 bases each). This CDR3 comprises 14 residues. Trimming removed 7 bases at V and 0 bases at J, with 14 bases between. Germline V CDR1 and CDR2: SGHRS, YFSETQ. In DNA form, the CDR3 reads TGCGCCAGCCGCGGTAGGGGGGACTCCTACGAGCAGTACTTC. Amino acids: CASRGRGDSYEQYF. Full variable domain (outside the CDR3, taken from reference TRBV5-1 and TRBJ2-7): KAGVTQTPRYLIKTRGQQVTLSCSPISGHRSVSWYQQTPGQGLQFLFEYFSETQRNKGNFPGRFSGRQFSNSRSEMNVSTLELGDSALYLCASRGRGDSYEQYFGPGTRLTVT.

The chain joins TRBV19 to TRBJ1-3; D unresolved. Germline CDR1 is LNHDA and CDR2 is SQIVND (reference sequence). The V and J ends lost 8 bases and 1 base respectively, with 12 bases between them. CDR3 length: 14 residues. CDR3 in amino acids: CASRIAGSGNTIYF. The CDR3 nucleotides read TGTGCCAGTCGGATAGCCGGGTCTGGAAACACCATATATTTT.

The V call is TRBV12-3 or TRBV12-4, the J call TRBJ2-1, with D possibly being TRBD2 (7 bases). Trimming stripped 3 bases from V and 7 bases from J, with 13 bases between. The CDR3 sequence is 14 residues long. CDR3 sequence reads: CASSFGGGLNEQFF. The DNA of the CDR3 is TGTGCCAGCAGTTTCGGCGGGGGCCTTAATGAGCAGTTCTTC.

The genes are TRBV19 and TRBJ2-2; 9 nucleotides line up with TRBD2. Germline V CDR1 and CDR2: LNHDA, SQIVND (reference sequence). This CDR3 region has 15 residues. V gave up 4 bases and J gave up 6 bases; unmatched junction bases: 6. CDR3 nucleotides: TGTGCCAGTAGTACGGGACTAGCATACTCCGGGGAGCTGTTTTTT. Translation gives CASSTGLAYSGELFF.

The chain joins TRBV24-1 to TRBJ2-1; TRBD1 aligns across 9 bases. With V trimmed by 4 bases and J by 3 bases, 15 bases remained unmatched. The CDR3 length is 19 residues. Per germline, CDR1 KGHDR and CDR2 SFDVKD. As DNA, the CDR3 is TGTGCCACCAGTGACCGGACAGGGGATCCGGTTCCTGACTACAATGAGCAGTTCTTC. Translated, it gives CATSDRTGDPVPDYNEQFF.

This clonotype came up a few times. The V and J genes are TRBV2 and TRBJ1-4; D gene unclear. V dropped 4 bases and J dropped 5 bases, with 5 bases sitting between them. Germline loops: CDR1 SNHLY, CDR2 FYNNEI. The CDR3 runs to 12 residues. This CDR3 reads CASSVVNEKLFF. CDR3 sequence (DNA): TGTGCCAGCAGTGTCGTCAATGAAAAACTGTTTTTT.

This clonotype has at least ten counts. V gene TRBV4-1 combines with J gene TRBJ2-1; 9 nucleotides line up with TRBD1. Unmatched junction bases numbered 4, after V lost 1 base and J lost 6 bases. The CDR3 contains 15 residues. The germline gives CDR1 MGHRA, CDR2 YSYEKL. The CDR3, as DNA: TGCGCCAGCAGCCAAGGGGACAGGGTGATCAATGAGCAGTTCTTC. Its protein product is CASSQGDRVINEQFF.

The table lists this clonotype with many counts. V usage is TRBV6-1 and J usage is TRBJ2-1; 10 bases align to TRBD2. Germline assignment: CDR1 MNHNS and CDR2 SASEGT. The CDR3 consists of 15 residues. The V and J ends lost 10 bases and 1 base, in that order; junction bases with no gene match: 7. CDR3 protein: CANSKREGSYNEQFF. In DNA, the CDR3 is TGTGCCAACTCCAAGCGGGAGGGATCCTACAATGAGCAGTTCTTC.

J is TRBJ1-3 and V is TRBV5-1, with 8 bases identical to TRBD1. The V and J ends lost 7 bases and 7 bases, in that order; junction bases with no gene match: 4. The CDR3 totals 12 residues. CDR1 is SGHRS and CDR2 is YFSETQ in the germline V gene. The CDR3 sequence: CASADRVNTIYF. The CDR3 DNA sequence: TGCGCCAGCGCGGACAGGGTGAACACCATATATTTT.

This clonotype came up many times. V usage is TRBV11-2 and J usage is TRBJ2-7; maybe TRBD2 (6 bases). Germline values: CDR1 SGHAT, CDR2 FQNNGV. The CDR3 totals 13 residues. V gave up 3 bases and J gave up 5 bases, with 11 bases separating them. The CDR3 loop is CASSLGLHHEQYF. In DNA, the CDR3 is TGTGCCAGCAGCTTGGGACTTCACCACGAGCAGTACTTC.

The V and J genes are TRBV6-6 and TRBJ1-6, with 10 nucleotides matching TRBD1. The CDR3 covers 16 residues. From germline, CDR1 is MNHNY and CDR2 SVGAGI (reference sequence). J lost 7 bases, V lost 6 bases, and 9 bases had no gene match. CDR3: CASSRDRGYPNSPLHF. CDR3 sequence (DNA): TGTGCCAGCAGCCGGGACAGGGGTTACCCGAATTCACCCCTCCACTTT.

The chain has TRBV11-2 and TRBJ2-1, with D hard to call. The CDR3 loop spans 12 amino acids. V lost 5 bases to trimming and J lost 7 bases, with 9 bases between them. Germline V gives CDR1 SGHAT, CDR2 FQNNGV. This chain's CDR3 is CASSNLGNEQFF. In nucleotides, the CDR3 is TGTGCCAGCAGCAATCTAGGAAATGAGCAGTTCTTC.

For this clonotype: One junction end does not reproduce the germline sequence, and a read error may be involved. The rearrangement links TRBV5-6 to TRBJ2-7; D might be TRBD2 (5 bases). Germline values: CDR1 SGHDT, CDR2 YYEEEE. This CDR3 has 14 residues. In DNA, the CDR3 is TGTGCCAGCAGCCCGCGGGCGGGCTCCTACGAGCAGTGCTTC. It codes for CASSPRAGSYEQCF.

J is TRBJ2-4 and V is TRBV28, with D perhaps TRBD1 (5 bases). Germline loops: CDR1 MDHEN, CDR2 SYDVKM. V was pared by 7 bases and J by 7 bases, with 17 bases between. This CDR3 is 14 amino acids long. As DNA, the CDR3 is TGTGCCAGCATTTCTGCTGGACAAGGTAACATTCAGTACTTC. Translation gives CASISAGQGNIQYF. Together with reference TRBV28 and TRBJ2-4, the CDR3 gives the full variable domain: DVKVTQSSRYLVKRTGEKVFLECVQDMDHENMFWYRQDPGLGLRLIYFSYDVKMKEKGDIPEGYSVSREKKERFSLILESASTNQTSMYLCASISAGQGNIQYFGAGTRLSVL.

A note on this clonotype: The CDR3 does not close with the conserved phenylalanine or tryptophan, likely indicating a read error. CDR3 region: CSAVAGGDCEQYL. The CDR3 DNA reads as TGCAGTGCAGTGGCGGGAGGGGACTGCGAGCAGTACCTC. The chain combines TRBV20-1 with TRBJ2-7; 9 positions match TRBD2. The V gene's germline CDR1 is DFQATT and CDR2 SNEGSKA (reference sequence). V was clipped by 6 bases and J by 6 bases; unmatched bases: 9. There are 13 residues in the CDR3.